The sequence of this TCR beta chain was determined in a study of shared clonotypes between healthy human individuals. The wider study: A couple of women and a few men aged 18 to 49 made up the donors. General study results and limits: Though the depth was large, rarefaction showed that sorted-subset sequencing was incomplete. Sequencing depth was expected to influence donor clonotype sharing. Naive CD4 clonotype sharing across a handful of donors was about 5%.

Sequenced by immunoSEQ multiplex PCR; TCRdb stores in-frame clones only, minus some. The sample carries 1 million to 1.3 million clones, around three quarters recorded once. Trimming took 2 bases from V and 5 from J, leaving 16 bases between them. Looked up from germline, CDR1 is SEHNR and CDR2 is FQNEAQ (reference sequence). The CDR3 consists of 16 residues. Notes on this clone: What it binds is unknown.

Material for sequencing was memory CD4+ T cells from PBMCs. As to subset: CD45RA-negative fraction. The V and J genes are TRBV7-9 and TRBJ1-3, with no clear D. This TCR was recovered from a man younger than 35 in good health. Some clones in this sample may be carry-over from other donors' samples. The CDR3 DNA follows: TGTGCCAGCAGCTTACGGACGGGATTGGGGAGAAACACCATATATTTT. This codes for CASSLRTGLGRNTIYF.